The sequence of this TCR beta chain was determined in a study of blood T cells in healthy people across ages. Peripheral blood, roughly 9.3 milliliters per donor, was collected. Together with a sample-barcoded 5' primer, a J-beta primer mix was included in a second PCR lasting about 6 to 11 cycles. Each cDNA molecule, via a template-switch adaptor with 12 random nucleotides, was tagged. From the 5' RACE reads, TCRdb called clonotypes with MiXCR, one entry per CDR3 protein. Counted here are about 1,800,000 distinct CDR3 sequences, under 30% occurring once; the ten biggest clones make up roughly 8.2%. This clonotype was seen ten or more times. Its antigen is not known. Notes on the study in general: TCR beta diversity correlated strongly with naive T cell percentage.

The sample was blood. The receptor comes from a woman younger than 45 in good health.

CDR3 DNA: TGTGCCACCCGCGGGTCTATGTACAATGAGCAGTTCTTC. This codes for CATRGSMYNEQFF. This rearrangement joins TRBV15 to TRBJ2-1, with D perhaps TRBD2 (5 bases). The ends were cut back, 8 bases at V and 4 bases at J, with 12 bases in the middle. Germline V gene data show CDR1 as LNHNV and CDR2 as YYDKDF (reference sequence). The CDR3 extends over 13 amino acids.